The 3 T cell receptor beta chains below come from one sample, sequenced in a study of blood T cell repertoires in COVID-19. The assay was immunoSEQ multiplex PCR, and TCRdb's table has in-frame clones only and misses some. The sample holds 150,000 to 200,000 clones; 75% to 90% are singletons and the top ten take 2% to 2.5%. The sequenced material came from PBMCs or T cells enriched from blood (not recorded which). The receptors were sampled from a woman in her twenties or thirties who had recovered from COVID-19.

This chain joins TRBV5-1 and TRBJ2-7; D ambiguous. V was clipped by 2 bases and J by 5 bases, with 8 bases between them. The CDR3 is 12 residues long. CDR1 is SGHRS, CDR2 YFSETQ, per germline. CDR3: CASSLNLNEQYF. CDR3 nucleotides: TGCGCCAGCAGCTTAAATCTTAACGAGCAGTACTTC.

The V call is TRBV19, the J call TRBJ2-7; 8 positions agree with TRBD1. In germline, CDR1 is LNHDA, CDR2 SQIVND (reference sequence). Trimming took 3 bases from V and 3 from J; bases not matched to a gene: 7. There are 15 residues in the CDR3. This CDR3 reads CASSIWTGLNYEQYF. In nucleotides, the CDR3 is TGTGCCAGTAGTATCTGGACAGGGTTAAACTACGAGCAGTACTTC.

This clone appeared a single time. The V call is TRBV28, the J call TRBJ2-5, with unresolved D. The CDR3 length is 11 residues. CDR1 is MDHEN and CDR2 is SYDVKM in the germline V gene. The V gene lost 4 bases and the J gene lost 8 bases, with 8 bases spanning the gap. CDR3 in DNA: TGTGCCAGCAGTTCTACGCGAACCCAGTACTTC. Translating gives CASSSTRTQYF.